This T cell receptor (beta chain) was obtained from a study of blood T cells in healthy people across ages. Overall study results and limits: Strong correlation linked observed beta diversity and percent naive T cells.

V trimming: 3 bases; J trimming: 2 bases; junction bases outside the gene matches: 7. CDR3 size: 15 residues. Together with a sample-barcoded 5' primer, a J-beta primer mix was included in a second PCR lasting about 7 to 11 cycles. One entry per CDR3 protein results from TCRdb running MiXCR on the 5' RACE reads. The sample lists roughly 680,000 distinct CDR3 sequences; about 51% were seen once. About this clonotype itself: Its antigen is not identified.

The receptor was isolated from a woman of 80 years or more in good health. The sample comprised blood. The chain has TRBV12-3 or TRBV12-4 and TRBJ2-7; 7 bases line up with TRBD1. CDR3 loop: CASSLTGTVTYEQYF. In DNA, the CDR3 is TGTGCCAGCAGTTTGACCGGGACAGTAACCTACGAGCAGTACTTC.